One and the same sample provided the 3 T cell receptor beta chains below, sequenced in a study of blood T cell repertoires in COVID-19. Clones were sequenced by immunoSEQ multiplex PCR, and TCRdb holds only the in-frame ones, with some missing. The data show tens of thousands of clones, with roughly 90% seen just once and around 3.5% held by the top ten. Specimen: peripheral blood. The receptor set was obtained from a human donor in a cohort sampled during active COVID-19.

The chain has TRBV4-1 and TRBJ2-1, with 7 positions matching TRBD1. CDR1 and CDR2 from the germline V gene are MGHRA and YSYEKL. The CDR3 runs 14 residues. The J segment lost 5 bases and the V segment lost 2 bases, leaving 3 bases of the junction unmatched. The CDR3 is CASSQTDRNNEQFF. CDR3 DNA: TGCGCCAGCAGCCAAACGGACAGGAACAATGAGCAGTTCTTC.

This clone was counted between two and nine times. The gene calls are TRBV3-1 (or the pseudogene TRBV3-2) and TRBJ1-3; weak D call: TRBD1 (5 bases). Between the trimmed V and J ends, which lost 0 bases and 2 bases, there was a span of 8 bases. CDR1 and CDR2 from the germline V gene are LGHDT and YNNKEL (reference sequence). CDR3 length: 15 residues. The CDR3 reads CASSQDGAAGNTIYF. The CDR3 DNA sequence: TGTGCCAGCAGCCAAGATGGGGCGGCTGGAAACACCATATATTTT.

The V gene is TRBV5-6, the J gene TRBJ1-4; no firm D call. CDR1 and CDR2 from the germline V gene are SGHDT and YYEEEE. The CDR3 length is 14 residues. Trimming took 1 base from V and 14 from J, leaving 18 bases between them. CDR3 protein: CASSLFDRPKRLFF. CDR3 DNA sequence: TGTGCCAGCAGCTTGTTTGATAGACCTAAGCGGCTGTTTTTT.